Listed below are T cell receptor beta chains from one sample, sequenced in a study of identical twins. TCRdb independently ran MiXCR on the 5' RACE reads; one entry per CDR3 protein. The sample holds 640,000 or so distinct CDR3 sequences; roughly 6.2% are singletons and the top ten take around 1.7%. The sample comprised naive T cells sorted from blood. Every receptor here comes from a young man in good health. Both conserved end residues are part of each CDR3. The order of the fields is clone size, CDR3 length, V gene, J gene, D gene, CDR3 DNA, CDR3 protein. D genes are given only for firm matches. Clone size, where shown, is once, few, many, or a class for clones that have expanded.

.	14	TRBV5-5	TRBJ1-5	TRBD1	TGTGCCAGCAGAGGGGACAGCCACAATCATCCCCAGCATTTT	CASRGDSHNHPQHF
few	12	TRBV7-8	TRBJ2-7	.	TGTGCCAGCAGCCGATCCCCTTACGAGCAGTACTTC	CASSRSPYEQYF
.	16	TRBV7-8	TRBJ1-3	.	TGTGCCAGCAGCAGGGGAATCGCCAGCTCTGGAAACACCATATATTTT	CASSRGIASSGNTIYF
.	13	TRBV12-3/TRBV12-4	TRBJ2-7	.	TGTGCCAGCAGTTTAGGGGGACTGGTCAAGGCGTACTTC	CASSLGGLVKAYF
.	13	TRBV6-6	TRBJ2-7	.	TGTGCCAGCGGATCGGGTCAGACCTACGAGCAGTACTTC	CASGSGQTYEQYF
many	12	TRBV6-5	TRBJ2-1	.	TGTGCCAGCAGTGATAGATGGAATGAGCAGTTCTTC	CASSDRWNEQFF
.	16	TRBV6-5	TRBJ1-1	.	TGTGCCAGCAGTTACTCCGGAGGAGGGGGGGTTGGTGAAGCTTTCTTT	CASSYSGGGGVGEAFF
.	11	TRBV15	TRBJ2-3	.	TGTGCCACTGCTGAAGGAGATACGCAGTATTTT	CATAEGDTQYF
many	13	TRBV7-2	TRBJ2-2	.	TGTGCCAGCAGGGCGGAGAACACCGGGGAGCTGTTTTTT	CASRAENTGELFF
many	14	TRBV29-1	TRBJ1-2	TRBD1	TGCAGCGCCGTTCAGGGGGCCAACTCCTATGGCTACACCTTC	CSAVQGANSYGYTF
.	17	TRBV7-2	TRBJ2-5	.	TGTGCCAGCAGCTACGAAAGGGGCCTTCATATCCAAGAGACCCAGTACTTC	CASSYERGLHIQETQYF
.	16	TRBV27	TRBJ2-1	TRBD2	TGTGCCAGCAGTCCAGTAGTGGGCGGGAGTTTAGGTGAGCAGTTCTTC	CASSPVVGGSLGEQFF
few	13	TRBV20-1	TRBJ2-1	.	TGCAGTGTCCCAAGAGGATCCTACAATGAGCAGTTCTTC	CSVPRGSYNEQFF
.	15	TRBV20-1	TRBJ1-1	TRBD1	TGCAGTGCCACCGGGACAGGGCTTGTGAACACTGAAGCTTTCTTT	CSATGTGLVNTEAFF
.	17	TRBV5-1	TRBJ2-5	TRBD2	TGCGCCAGCAGCTTGGTGGGACTAGCGGCGTACCAAGAGACCCAGTACTTC	CASSLVGLAAYQETQYF
many	14	TRBV12-3/TRBV12-4	TRBJ2-5	TRBD1	TGTGCCAGCAGTTGGGGACAGTCGGATGTGACCCAGTACTTC	CASSWGQSDVTQYF
many	14	TRBV20-1	TRBJ1-6	.	TGCAGTGCTAGGATGACCGAGGGAAATTCACCCCTCCACTTT	CSARMTEGNSPLHF
many	14	TRBV5-5	TRBJ1-4	TRBD1	TGTGCCAGCAGCCCCGGGACAGGGTTTGGAAAACTGTTTTTT	CASSPGTGFGKLFF
many	14	TRBV12-3/TRBV12-4	TRBJ2-1	.	TGTGCCAGTTCCTCGAATAGGTCCCCCAATGAGCAGTTCTTC	CASSSNRSPNEQFF
few	17	TRBV6-2/TRBV6-3	TRBJ2-3	TRBD2	TGTGCCAGCGGACTCCCGGGACTAGCGGGAACCACAGATACGCAGTATTTT	CASGLPGLAGTTDTQYF
.	16	TRBV4-3	TRBJ2-5	TRBD2	TGCGCCAGCAGCCCCCGAGGACTAGCAGATAGAGAGACCCAGTACTTC	CASSPRGLADRETQYF
.	17	TRBV10-2	TRBJ2-3	TRBD2	TGCGCCGCCAGCAAACCTAGAACTAGCGGGAGCCCAGATACGCAGTATTTT	CAASKPRTSGSPDTQYF
many	15	TRBV28	TRBJ2-1	TRBD2	TGTGCCAGCAGCCAAGGAGGCGGGGGGCACAATGAGCAGTTCTTC	CASSQGGGGHNEQFF
.	14	TRBV28	TRBJ2-5	.	TGTGCCAGCAGTTTCATCGGGGCGCAGGAGACCCAGTACTTC	CASSFIGAQETQYF
many	14	TRBV3-1	TRBJ1-1	.	TGTGCCAGCAGCCCACAGGGACCGAACACTGAAGCTTTCTTT	CASSPQGPNTEAFF
.	14	TRBV12-3/TRBV12-4	TRBJ2-7	.	TGTGCCAGCACCGCGTCCCAACCTTCCTACGAGCAGTACTTC	CASTASQPSYEQYF
many	15	TRBV5-6	TRBJ2-3	.	TGTGCCAGCAGCTCAACGCTGGGGGCGAGAGATACGCAGTATTTT	CASSSTLGARDTQYF
many	14	TRBV27	TRBJ2-1	.	TGTGCCAGCACCAAGCAGGGTGTAGGCCATGAGCAGTTCTTC	CASTKQGVGHEQFF
many	16	TRBV24-1	TRBJ1-2	.	TGTGCCACCAGTGATTCGACCTCCACTGAAAACTATGGCTACACCTTC	CATSDSTSTENYGYTF
.	14	TRBV19	TRBJ2-5	TRBD2	TGTGCCAGTAGTATTAGCGGGAGTCAAGAGACCCAGTACTTC	CASSISGSQETQYF
.	13	TRBV7-9	TRBJ2-2	.	TGTGCCAGCAAAGGTGCTCAGGTCGGGGAGCTGTTTTTT	CASKGAQVGELFF
.	15	TRBV5-6	TRBJ2-1	.	TGTGCCAGCAGCTTGGCTACCCTCAAGAGCAATGAGCAGTTCTTC	CASSLATLKSNEQFF
many	12	TRBV28	TRBJ2-7	TRBD2	TGTGCCAGCACCGAGCGGGACTACGAGCAGTACTTC	CASTERDYEQYF
many	14	TRBV5-1	TRBJ2-3	.	TGCGCCAGCAGTTTACCCACGGGTGCAGATACGCAGTATTTT	CASSLPTGADTQYF
few	16	TRBV12-3/TRBV12-4	TRBJ2-1	TRBD2	TGTGCCAGCAGGACCCTAGCGGGGTCCTCCTACAATGAGCAGTTCTTC	CASRTLAGSSYNEQFF
few	16	TRBV20-1	TRBJ2-7	TRBD2	TGCAGTGCTAGTGGTCTAGCGGGAGGAAGCTCCTACGAGCAGTACTTC	CSASGLAGGSSYEQYF
few	19	TRBV11-1	TRBJ2-2	TRBD2	TGTGCCAGCAGCTTCTACCCTCCGGGACTAGCAAAGGACACCGGGGAGCTGTTTTTT	CASSFYPPGLAKDTGELFF
.	17	TRBV2	TRBJ2-7	.	TGTGCCAGCAGCAAGAGTCGGGGGGCCTATGTATCCTACGAGCAGTACTTC	CASSKSRGAYVSYEQYF
many	12	TRBV12-3/TRBV12-4	TRBJ2-1	TRBD2	TGTGCCAGCACCTATAGCGGGAGGGAGCAGTTCTTC	CASTYSGREQFF
many	14	TRBV12-3/TRBV12-4	TRBJ2-4	.	TGTGCCAGCAGCCCCGGGAGTACCAAAAACATTCAGTACTTC	CASSPGSTKNIQYF
few	16	TRBV6-5	TRBJ2-1	.	TGTGCCAGCAGTTACTCGGCAGGGGCCTCCTACAATGAGCAGTTCTTC	CASSYSAGASYNEQFF
few	15	TRBV5-1	TRBJ1-5	TRBD1	TGCGCCAGCAGCCCCGGGACAGGGAGGGACCAGCCCCAGCATTTT	CASSPGTGRDQPQHF
.	18	TRBV24-1	TRBJ2-2	TRBD2	TGTGCCACCAGTGATCGGGTGGGGCTAGCGGGAGACACCGGGGAGCTGTTTTTT	CATSDRVGLAGDTGELFF
many	12	TRBV20-1	TRBJ2-7	TRBD2	TGCAGTGCTAGTGGCGGGAGCTACGAGCAGTACTTC	CSASGGSYEQYF
many	20	TRBV28	TRBJ2-1	.	TGTGCCAGCAGACTAGCTTGGTCTTGGGGGGAGAGGAGCTCCTACAATGAGCAGTTCTTC	CASRLAWSWGERSSYNEQFF
few	15	TRBV14	TRBJ1-1	.	TGTGCCAGCAGCCAAGATCCCGACATTAGGACTGAAGCTTTCTTT	CASSQDPDIRTEAFF
few	13	TRBV10-3	TRBJ1-3	.	TGTGCCATCAGTGAGCAGACAGGAAACACCATATATTTT	CAISEQTGNTIYF
many	11	TRBV29-1	TRBJ2-3	.	TGCAGCGAGGCTGGCACAGATACGCAGTATTTT	CSEAGTDTQYF